Below are 4 T cell receptor beta chains sequenced from a single sample in a study of radiotherapy plus CTLA-4 blockade in lung cancer. Clones were sequenced by immunoSEQ multiplex PCR, and TCRdb holds only the in-frame ones, with some missing. The repertoire includes more than 90,000 clones, about 91% of them detected once, and 4.5% to 6% sits in the top ten. This material consisted of peripheral blood, taken from a patient treated with radiotherapy plus ipilimumab. The receptor set was obtained from a human donor with non-small cell lung cancer that progressed on radiotherapy plus ipilimumab.

The V gene is TRBV25-1, the J gene TRBJ2-1, with 7 nucleotides matching TRBD1. Germline V gene sequence: CDR1 MGHDK, CDR2 SYGVNS. The CDR3 has 15 amino acids. V shed 4 bases and J 3 bases; nucleotides not matched to a gene: 6. CDR3 sequence reads: CASSAWDSSYNEQFF. As DNA, the CDR3 is TGTGCCAGCAGTGCCTGGGACAGTAGCTACAATGAGCAGTTCTTC.

This clone appeared a single time. This sequence joins TRBV18 and TRBJ2-6; TRBD1 matches 9 bases. The CDR3 is 19 residues long. The germline V gene has CDR1 KGHSH and CDR2 LQKENI. The V gene end was trimmed by 3 bases and the J gene end by 5 bases; junction bases not matched to a gene: 14. CDR3 region: CASSPPRGQGNGRANVLTF. The CDR3 DNA follows: TGTGCCAGCTCACCTCCGCGAGGACAGGGGAATGGTAGGGCCAACGTCCTGACTTTC.

This chain links TRBV11-3 with TRBJ1-1; a weak D match, TRBD1 (5 bases). The CDR3 totals 16 residues. Trimming cost V 5 bases and J 5 bases, with 21 bases left between them. Germline loops: CDR1 SGHNT, CDR2 YENEEA. The CDR3 region is CASSPRWRPRETEAFF. In DNA, the CDR3 is TGTGCCAGCAGCCCTAGATGGCGACCCAGGGAAACTGAAGCTTTCTTT.

This rearrangement joins TRBV19 to TRBJ1-1; D not certain. V lost 7 bases, J lost 0 bases, and 9 bases lay in between. The CDR3 runs 13 residues. The V gene's germline CDR1 is LNHDA and CDR2 SQIVND (reference sequence). As DNA, the CDR3 is TGTGCCAGTAAGGAAAGACTGAACACTGAAGCTTTCTTT. Its translation: CASKERLNTEAFF.